This T cell receptor (beta chain) was sequenced during a study of blood T cell repertoires in COVID-19. The CDR3 contains 14 residues. Germline-derived CDR1 and CDR2 are LGHNA and YSLEER. Deletions cut 1 base from V and 6 bases from J, with 13 bases between. Libraries were prepared by immunoSEQ multiplex PCR; TCRdb keeps only in-frame clonotypes and omits some of them. Of 310,000 or so clones in the sample, approximately 83% are singletons; the top ten hold about 2.2%. This TCR derives from a woman aged 25 to 39 who had recovered from COVID-19. The chain uses TRBV4-3 and TRBJ2-7; D gene unclear. The sample comprised peripheral blood. This chain's CDR3 is CASSQVASGSEQYF. The DNA of the CDR3 is TGCGCCAGCAGCCAAGTGGCTAGTGGAAGCGAGCAGTACTTC.